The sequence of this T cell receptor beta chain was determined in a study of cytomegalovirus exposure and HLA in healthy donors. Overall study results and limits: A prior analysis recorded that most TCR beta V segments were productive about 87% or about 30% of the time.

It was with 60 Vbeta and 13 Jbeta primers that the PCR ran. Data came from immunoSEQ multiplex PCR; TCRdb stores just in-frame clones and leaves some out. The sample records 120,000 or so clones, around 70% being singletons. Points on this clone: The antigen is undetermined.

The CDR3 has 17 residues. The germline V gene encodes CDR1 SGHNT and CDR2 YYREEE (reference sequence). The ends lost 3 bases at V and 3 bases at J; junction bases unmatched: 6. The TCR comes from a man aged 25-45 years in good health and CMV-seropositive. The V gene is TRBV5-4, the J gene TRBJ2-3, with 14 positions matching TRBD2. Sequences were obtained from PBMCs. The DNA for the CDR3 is TGTGCCAGCAGCTCAGGGACTAGCGGGAGTTGGACAGATACGCAGTATTTT. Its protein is CASSSGTSGSWTDTQYF.